Sequencing of this TCR beta chain was carried out in a study of T cells in pancreatic ductal adenocarcinoma. No neoadjuvant therapy was given to the selected pancreatic ductal adenocarcinoma patients before their surgery. TCRdb's table, derived via immunoSEQ multiplex PCR, lists solely in-frame clones and lacks some. The sample has roughly 100,000 clones; roughly 95% are singletons. Germline V lookup: CDR1 MGHRA, CDR2 YSYEKL. V dropped 0 bases and J dropped 7; count of bases not matched to a gene: 12. This CDR3 spans 18 amino acids. The chain carries TRBV4-1 and TRBJ2-1, with 10 positions matching TRBD2. The sequence derives from a human donor with pancreatic ductal adenocarcinoma. The specimen was PBMCs. The CDR3 DNA sequence: TGCGCCAGCAGCCAAGAGATTAGCGGGAGGTCCCTTCGGAATGAGCAGTTCTTC. Translated, it gives CASSQEISGRSLRNEQFF.